This TCR beta chain derives from a study of beta chain features in type 1 diabetes. Investigators reverse transcribed all isolated RNA, so they sequenced expressed TCRB transcripts. Produced via immunoSEQ multiplex PCR; TCRdb's table is partial and in-frame only. The sample records about 450,000 clones, over 10% being singletons. A sort by CD45RO/CCR7/CD25/CD127/CD95/CD27 yielded CD4+ naive, central memory, regulatory and stem cell-like memory cells. The length of the CDR3 is 16 residues. This clonotype was obtained from a woman in her late teens or twenties in good health. Sequenced input: naive CD4+ T cells from blood. This chain links TRBV21-1 with TRBJ1-5. TRBV21-1 has pseudogene status. In DNA form, the CDR3 reads TGTGCCAGCAGCAAAGAGGGGAGGGCAGGGGATCAGCCCCAGCATTTT. Translating it yields CASSKEGRAGDQPQHF.